The text below deals with one T cell receptor (beta chain). Its specificity is unknown. The data originate from a study of T cells after posttransplantation cyclophosphamide. The study, taken as a whole, reports: Skin or GI-infiltrating T cells shared few TRB sequences with blood. TRB clonality was highly associated with recipient CMV seropositivity and reactivation. Later post-transplant blood repertoires were often dominated by donor CD8+ memory clones.

Controls had myeloablative marrow grafts with methotrexate and calcineurin inhibitor, sampled at 1 year. Germline CDR1 is SGHDT and CDR2 is YYEEEE. V lost 1 base, J lost 2 bases, and 9 bases lay in between. This CDR3 comprises 14 residues. Generated by immunoSEQ multiplex PCR, the TCRdb table keeps only in-frame clones and is missing some. Among 8,000 to 10,000 clones listed, roughly 90% were seen once. This receptor was obtained from a male patient aged 50 to 60 who received an allogeneic stem cell transplant from an unrelated donor, was CMV-positive, and had chronic GVHD only. Some T cells may arise from the graft donor. The chain couples TRBV5-6 to TRBJ1-1; D remains ambiguous. The specimen comprised PBMCs, sampled around 440 days after allogeneic stem cell transplant with calcineurin inhibitor and methotrexate. The CDR3 protein is CASSLKLANTEAFF. CDR3 DNA sequence: TGTGCCAGCAGCTTGAAACTCGCCAACACTGAAGCTTTCTTT.